Listed here are 27 T cell receptor beta chains from one sample, sequenced in a study of cytomegalovirus exposure and HLA in healthy donors. Amplification used 60 Vbeta primers and 13 Jbeta primers. TCRdb keeps only in-frame clones here, not all; method: immunoSEQ multiplex PCR. The sample lists approximately 140,000 clones; about 83% were seen once. What was sequenced was PBMCs. The receptors stem from a man between 40 and 49 years old in good health and CMV-seropositive.

The rearrangement uses TRBV5-4 and TRBJ2-7, with TRBD2 identical over 12 bases. Germline values: CDR1 SGHNT, CDR2 YYREEE (reference sequence). This CDR3 is built from 18 residues. V lost 3 bases, J lost 4 bases, and 14 bases stayed unmatched. CDR3 loop: CASSSLAGGKIGVYEQYF. The CDR3 DNA reads TGTGCCAGCAGCTCGCTAGCGGGAGGGAAAATAGGGGTGTACGAGCAGTACTTC.

The V and J genes are TRBV10-3 and TRBJ2-7, with D perhaps TRBD2 (6 bases). Trimming removed 8 bases from V and 6 bases from J, with 11 bases in between. Germline loops: CDR1 ENHRY, CDR2 SYGVKD. This CDR3 has 11 residues. The CDR3 nucleotides are TGTGCCATCGAGGCCGGGAGCGAGCAGTACTTC. This gives the protein CAIEAGSEQYF.

This sequence joins TRBV7-9 and TRBJ2-7; 8 nucleotides match TRBD1. Germline V CDR1 and CDR2: SEHNR, FQNEAQ (reference sequence). The CDR3 spans 15 residues. With 4 bases clipped from V and 6 bases from J, the junction kept 11 bases outside the gene matches. The CDR3 spells CASSSTRGRDPEQYF. The DNA of the CDR3 is TGTGCCAGCAGCTCTACCAGGGGGCGCGACCCCGAGCAGTACTTC.

This chain uses TRBV6-1 with TRBJ1-2, with 11 nucleotides matching TRBD1. Germline V gives CDR1 MNHNS, CDR2 SASEGT. This CDR3 has 13 amino acids. Losses at the gene ends were 8 bases for V and 4 bases for J; bases not matched to a gene: 3. DNA of the CDR3: TGTGCCAGCGGCGGACAGGGGGCCTATGGCTACACCTTC. It encodes CASGGQGAYGYTF.

This rearrangement joins TRBV7-8 to TRBJ2-7; TRBD1 matches at 7 bases. V trimming: 1 base; J trimming: 3 bases; junction bases outside the gene matches: 6. CDR1 is SGHVS and CDR2 is FQNEAQ in the germline V gene. There are 15 residues in the CDR3. The CDR3 DNA reads TGTGCCAGCAGCTTAGAAGGGGGCCGAATCTACGAGCAGTACTTC. Amino acids: CASSLEGGRIYEQYF. Complete variable domain (other parts from reference TRBV7-8 and TRBJ2-7): GAGVSQSPRYKVAKRGQDVALRCDPISGHVSLFWYQQALGQGPEFLTYFQNEAQLDKSGLPSDRFFAERPEGSVSTLKIQRTQQEDSAVYLCASSLEGGRIYEQYFGPGTRLTVT.

The chain recombines TRBV27 with TRBJ1-5; D is perhaps TRBD1 (5 bases). Deletions cut 10 bases from V and 4 bases from J, with 20 bases between. Germline V gene sequence: CDR1 MNHEY, CDR2 SMNVEV (reference sequence). This CDR3 is 15 amino acids long. This CDR3 reads CATRGSRSYNQPQHF. For the CDR3, the DNA is TGTGCCACCCGGGGGTCAAGGTCCTATAATCAGCCCCAGCATTTT.

The rearrangement uses TRBV11-2 and TRBJ2-7; 7 bases map to TRBD2. Per germline, CDR1 SGHAT and CDR2 FQNNGV. Losses at the gene ends were 2 bases for V and 0 bases for J; bases not matched to a gene: 13. The CDR3 totals 18 residues. The CDR3 DNA is TGTGCCAGCAGCTTACATATGGGCGGGAGTCTTAGCTCCTACGAGCAGTACTTC. Its protein is CASSLHMGGSLSSYEQYF.

A remark on this clone: The junction departs from germline at one end; a sequencing error may be responsible. This chain links TRBV7-3 with TRBJ1-2, with a tentative D call TRBD1 (6 bases). This CDR3 has 13 amino acids. Germline V gives CDR1 SGHTA, CDR2 FQGTGA. CDR3 nucleotide sequence: TGTGCCAGCAGCGCAAGTGAACAGGGCCGATTATTCTTC. Protein sequence: CASSASEQGRLFF. Based on the CDR3 plus reference TRBV7-3 and TRBJ1-2, the full variable domain is GAGVSQTPSNKVTEKGKYVELRCDPISGHTALYWYRQSLGQGPEFLIYFQGTGAADDSGLPNDRFFAVRPEGSVSTLKIQRTERGDSAVYLCASSASEQGRLFFGSGTRLTVV.

The genes are TRBV10-2 and TRBJ1-1, with a possible D match to TRBD1 (5 bases). Trimming pared 3 bases from V and 5 bases from J, leaving 13 bases between. CDR1 and CDR2 (germline): WSHSY, SAAADI. This CDR3 comprises 14 residues. The CDR3 reads CASSDRAGWTEAFF. In nucleotides, the CDR3 is TGCGCCAGCAGTGATAGAGCAGGGTGGACTGAAGCTTTCTTT.

The chain uses TRBV14 and TRBJ2-6, with D possibly matching TRBD1 (5 bases). CDR1 is SGHDN and CDR2 is FVKESK in the germline V gene. V shed 2 bases and J shed 3 bases, with 14 bases lying between them. The CDR3 is 17 residues long. CDR3: CASSQRKGSSGANVLTF. For the CDR3, the DNA is TGTGCCAGCAGCCAAAGAAAGGGGTCAAGTGGGGCCAACGTCCTGACTTTC.

V and J are TRBV7-9 and TRBJ2-1, with 7 positions matching TRBD1. Unmatched junction bases numbered 6, after V lost 5 bases and J lost 2 bases. Germline CDR1 is SEHNR and CDR2 is FQNEAQ (reference sequence). The CDR3 consists of 15 residues. CDR3 residues: CASSTRGQPYNEQFF. CDR3 nucleotide sequence: TGTGCCAGCAGCACCCGGGGACAGCCCTACAATGAGCAGTTCTTC.

The rearrangement links TRBV28 to TRBJ2-7; TRBD2 matches 7 bases. Per germline, CDR1 MDHEN and CDR2 SYDVKM. J lost 0 bases, V lost 2 bases, and 1 base had no gene match. The CDR3 extends over 14 amino acids. In DNA, the CDR3 is TGTGCCAGCAGTTTAACTAGCGTCTCCTACGAGCAGTACTTC. The encoded protein is CASSLTSVSYEQYF.

J is TRBJ1-6 and V is TRBV18; TRBD1 matches 8 bases. The germline CDR1 and CDR2 sequences are KGHSH and LQKENI. This CDR3 is built from 18 residues. With V trimmed by 2 bases and J by 3 bases, 9 bases remained unmatched. CDR3 sequence: CASSPSRRTGNYNSPLHF. The CDR3 DNA follows: TGTGCCAGCTCACCAAGCAGAAGGACAGGGAACTATAATTCACCCCTCCACTTT.

The V and J genes are TRBV28 and TRBJ1-2; 7 positions agree with TRBD1. The CDR3 runs to 15 residues. After removal of 3 bases from V and 8 bases from J, the junction contained 12 bases not matched to a gene. The germline CDR1 and CDR2 sequences are MDHEN and SYDVKM. Here the CDR3 reads CASSLLSPGQRGYTF. The CDR3 DNA reads TGTGCCAGCAGTTTGTTGTCCCCGGGACAGAGGGGCTACACCTTC.

The V call is TRBV28, the J call TRBJ1-5, with D uncertain. Germline V gives CDR1 MDHEN, CDR2 SYDVKM. The CDR3 consists of 13 residues. The ends were cut back, 6 bases at V and 5 bases at J, with 11 bases in the middle. CDR3 coding DNA: TGTGCCAGCAGCCTACTCCGGGATCAGCCCCAGCATTTT. It encodes CASSLLRDQPQHF.

The chain combines TRBV7-9 with TRBJ2-1, with D unresolved. V was shortened by 3 bases and J by 8 bases, with 11 bases between the two germline ends. The length of the CDR3 is 13 residues. Germline-derived CDR1 and CDR2 are SEHNR and FQNEAQ (reference sequence). CDR3 DNA: TGTGCCAGCAGCTTGGCCCTCCAACATGAGCAGTTCTTC. Translation gives CASSLALQHEQFF.

J is TRBJ2-3 and V is TRBV5-4; TRBD2 aligns across 9 bases. Trimming cost V 2 bases and J 4 bases; bases outside gene matches: 11. The CDR3 covers 17 residues. In germline, CDR1 is SGHNT, CDR2 YYREEE (reference sequence). CDR3 in DNA: TGTGCCAGCAGCTTTCGGGTGCTAGCGGGAAGATCAGATACGCAGTATTTT. It is translated as CASSFRVLAGRSDTQYF.

The V gene is TRBV7-9, the J gene TRBJ2-1, with 10 bases lining up with TRBD2. The CDR3 covers 16 residues. The V gene end was trimmed by 5 bases and the J gene end by 9 bases; junction bases not matched to a gene: 13. Germline V gene data show CDR1 as SEHNR and CDR2 as FQNEAQ (reference sequence). The CDR3 DNA reads TGTGCCAGCAGCCCCCGCGGGCTAGCGGGGGTGAGTGAGCAGTTCTTC. Amino acids: CASSPRGLAGVSEQFF.

The chain couples TRBV5-1 to TRBJ1-1; D is uncertain. The CDR3 is made up of 12 amino acids. Germline V CDR1 and CDR2: SGHRS, YFSETQ. Trimming removed 0 bases at V and 11 bases at J, with 11 bases between. For the CDR3, the DNA is TGCGCCAGCAGCTTGGACCCGGAGTTGGCTTTCTTT. Translated: CASSLDPELAFF.

This clone was counted only a few times. This chain uses TRBV4-2 with TRBJ2-1; a weak D match, TRBD2 (6 bases). V dropped 1 base and J dropped 0 bases, with 13 bases sitting between them. The CDR3 sequence is 17 residues long. From germline, CDR1 is LGHNA and CDR2 YNFKEQ. Written as DNA, the CDR3 is TGTGCCAGCAGCCAAGCTGCTAGCGTGAGCTCCTACAATGAGCAGTTCTTC. Translation: CASSQAASVSSYNEQFF.

This sequence joins TRBV5-8 and TRBJ1-5; D gene unclear. Between the trimmed V and J ends, which lost 4 bases and 9 bases, there was a span of 11 bases. Germline CDR1 is SGHTS and CDR2 is YDEGEE. The CDR3 consists of 12 residues. CDR3 region: CASSHARGPQHF. CDR3 in DNA: TGTGCCAGCAGCCATGCGCGGGGGCCCCAGCATTTT.

V usage is TRBV9 and J usage is TRBJ1-3; D is uncertain. V lost 3 bases, J lost 2 bases, and 12 bases lay in between. This CDR3 is 15 amino acids long. CDR1 is SGDLS, CDR2 YYNGEE, per germline. The CDR3 region has the DNA TGTGCCAGCAGCGGTGGGCGGGTTACTGGAAACACCATATATTTT. Protein sequence: CASSGGRVTGNTIYF.

This clone was counted between two and nine times. The chain links TRBV5-1 to TRBJ1-2; D ambiguous. Germline CDR1 is SGHRS and CDR2 is YFSETQ. V lost 0 bases and J lost 6, with 15 bases in between. This CDR3 region has 15 residues. For the CDR3, the DNA is TGCGCCAGCAGCTTGGCCCTTGGGCCCGGGAATGGCTACACCTTC. This codes for CASSLALGPGNGYTF. Using reference TRBV5-1 and TRBJ1-2 for the parts outside the CDR3, the full variable domain is KAGVTQTPRYLIKTRGQQVTLSCSPISGHRSVSWYQQTPGQGLQFLFEYFSETQRNKGNFPGRFSGRQFSNSRSEMNVSTLELGDSALYLCASSLALGPGNGYTFGSGTRLTVV.

The chain joins TRBV5-1 to TRBJ2-1; TRBD2 agrees at 8 bases. Per germline, CDR1 SGHRS and CDR2 YFSETQ. This CDR3 comprises 13 residues. V trimming: 6 bases; J trimming: 12 bases; junction bases outside the gene matches: 11. The CDR3 region is CASKRERSTGQFF. The CDR3 DNA is TGCGCCAGCAAGCGGGAGAGGTCAACAGGGCAGTTCTTC.

This chain links TRBV11-3 with TRBJ2-1; a weak D match, TRBD1 (6 bases). The V gene lost 5 bases and the J gene lost 5 bases, with 10 bases spanning the gap. Germline V gene lookup returns CDR1 SGHNT and CDR2 YENEEA. CDR3 size: 13 residues. The CDR3 protein is CASSKDRHNEQFF. The CDR3 bases are TGTGCCAGCAGCAAAGACAGGCACAATGAGCAGTTCTTC.

The genes are TRBV6-5 and TRBJ1-3; TRBD1 aligns across 8 bases. The CDR3 consists of 15 residues. Trimming removed 4 bases from V and 2 bases from J; junction bases left unmatched: 4. The V gene's germline CDR1 is MNHEY and CDR2 SVGAGI. The CDR3 DNA sequence: TGTGCCAGCAGTTTGGACAGGGTCGCTGGAAACACCATATATTTT. This codes for CASSLDRVAGNTIYF.

The chain uses TRBV5-1 and TRBJ2-5; D not resolved. There are 16 residues in the CDR3. The germline V gene has CDR1 SGHRS and CDR2 YFSETQ. V lost 1 base, J lost 4 bases, and 17 bases lay in between. CDR3 sequence reads: CASSLRRRESGETQYF. The CDR3 coding sequence is TGCGCCAGCAGCTTGAGACGGAGAGAAAGTGGAGAGACCCAGTACTTC. Complete variable domain (other parts from reference TRBV5-1 and TRBJ2-5): KAGVTQTPRYLIKTRGQQVTLSCSPISGHRSVSWYQQTPGQGLQFLFEYFSETQRNKGNFPGRFSGRQFSNSRSEMNVSTLELGDSALYLCASSLRRRESGETQYFGPGTRLLVL.